The 12 T cell receptor beta chains listed next were all sequenced from one sample in a study of cytomegalovirus exposure and HLA in healthy donors. Data came from immunoSEQ multiplex PCR; TCRdb stores just in-frame clones and leaves some out. Of hundreds of thousands of clones detected, roughly 90% appear once; the ten largest clones hold around 12%. The sample taken for sequencing was PBMCs. The origin of the receptors is a man younger than 30 in good health and CMV-seropositive.

This chain uses TRBV27 with TRBJ2-1; TRBD1 matches at 10 bases. This CDR3 has 15 residues. J gave up 3 bases and V 2 bases, and 1 base lay outside the gene matches. Germline CDR1 reads MNHEY; CDR2 reads SMNVEV (reference sequence). The CDR3 loop reads CASSLGQGDYNEQFF. CDR3 in DNA: TGTGCCAGCAGTTTAGGACAGGGGGACTACAATGAGCAGTTCTTC.

V usage is TRBV27 and J usage is TRBJ2-3; 8 positions match TRBD2. The J segment lost 9 bases and the V segment lost 2 bases, leaving 16 bases of the junction unmatched. Germline V lookup: CDR1 MNHEY, CDR2 SMNVEV (reference sequence). This CDR3 has 17 residues. DNA of the CDR3: TGTGCCAGCAGTTTAGGCTTACTTAGCGGGAAACAGAGGACGCAGTATTTT. Amino acids: CASSLGLLSGKQRTQYF.

The rearrangement joins TRBV5-1 to TRBJ1-2; D is possibly TRBD1 (5 bases). The CDR3 length is 15 residues. The germline gives CDR1 SGHRS, CDR2 YFSETQ. V was shortened by 1 base and J by 0 bases, with 10 bases between the two germline ends. CDR3 region: CASSLTGDANYGYTF. As DNA, the CDR3 is TGCGCCAGCAGCTTGACGGGGGACGCTAACTATGGCTACACCTTC.

The chain employs TRBV9 and TRBJ2-1; D gene unclear. CDR1 SGDLS and CDR2 YYNGEE come from the germline V gene. V lost 3 bases and J 0 bases, leaving 16 bases between the germline ends. CDR3 size: 17 residues. CDR3 nucleotides: TGTGCCAGCAGCGCCCGTGCATTCCAGAGCTCCTACAATGAGCAGTTCTTC. This sequence encodes CASSARAFQSSYNEQFF.

In the case of this clone: Other DNA sequences within the sample encode an identical CDR3. The V gene is TRBV29-1, the J gene TRBJ2-7; TRBD2 matches 12 bases. V shed 6 bases and J 4 bases; nucleotides not matched to a gene: 1. Germline CDR1 and CDR2: SQVTM and ANQGSEA. The CDR3 is 12 residues long. The CDR3 reads CSVTSGSYEQYF. The CDR3 DNA reads TGCAGCGTGACTAGCGGGAGTTACGAGCAGTACTTC.

The chain joins TRBV11-2 to TRBJ2-1, with 8 bases that match TRBD2. V was pared by 1 base and J by 7 bases, with 3 bases of the junction left unmatched. Germline assignment: CDR1 SGHAT and CDR2 FQNNGV. The CDR3 runs to 14 residues. CDR3 sequence (DNA): TGTGCCAGCAGCTTAGGACTAGCGTGGAATGAGCAGTTCTTC. Protein: CASSLGLAWNEQFF.

This chain joins TRBV29-1 and TRBJ2-7, with TRBD2 identical over 14 bases. Germline lookup yields CDR1 SQVTM and CDR2 ANQGSEA. With V trimmed by 4 bases and J by 2 bases, 4 bases remained unmatched. The CDR3 loop spans 15 amino acids. The CDR3 reads CSVAGLAGGTYEQYF. As DNA, the CDR3 is TGCAGCGTTGCCGGACTAGCGGGGGGAACCTACGAGCAGTACTTC.

V and J are TRBV12-5 and TRBJ2-1, with 8 bases that match TRBD2. Germline V gene sequence: CDR1 LGHNT, CDR2 FRNRAP. V dropped 1 base and J dropped 13; count of bases not matched to a gene: 6. This CDR3 comprises 13 residues. The CDR3 region has the DNA TGTGCTAGTGGTTTGGCGGGGGGGAGAATTCAGTTCTTC. This translates into CASGLAGGRIQFF.

The chain recombines TRBV5-6 with TRBJ1-2, with TRBD1 as a possible D gene (5 bases). V lost 1 base and J 4 bases, leaving 17 bases between the germline ends. Germline-derived CDR1 and CDR2 are SGHDT and YYEEEE. The CDR3 runs 16 residues. The DNA of the CDR3 is TGTGCCAGCAGCTTGATAATAGGCGCCGGGGCCTATGGCTACACCTTC. It yields the protein CASSLIIGAGAYGYTF.

The chain is built from TRBV30 and TRBJ1-1; D not resolved. The germline gives CDR1 GTSNPN, CDR2 SVGIG (reference sequence). V dropped 0 bases and J dropped 0 bases, with 8 bases sitting between them. This CDR3 has 14 residues. The CDR3 is CAWSVLLMNTEAFF. The DNA of the CDR3 is TGTGCCTGGAGTGTACTGCTCATGAACACTGAAGCTTTCTTT.

The chain employs TRBV11-2 and TRBJ1-1; D is undetermined. Germline CDR1 and CDR2: SGHAT and FQNNGV. CDR3 length: 12 residues. The germline V and J ends were trimmed by 1 base and 7 bases, with 7 bases remaining between them. The CDR3 DNA sequence: TGTGCCAGCAGCTTAGGAGGGATTGAAGCTTTCTTT. Translating gives CASSLGGIEAFF.

This clone was counted a few times. The chain has TRBV2 and TRBJ1-5; perhaps TRBD1 as D (5 bases). The V gene's germline CDR1 is SNHLY and CDR2 FYNNEI. This CDR3 has 13 residues. V lost 5 bases and J lost 4, with 9 bases in between. CDR3 loop: CASSNQGNQPQHF. CDR3 in DNA: TGTGCCAGCAGTAACCAGGGAAATCAGCCCCAGCATTTT.